A single sample is the source of the 2 T cell receptor beta chains below, sequenced in a study of T cell responses to AZD1222 COVID-19 vaccine. Sequencing used immunoSEQ multiplex PCR; TCRdb keeps in-frame clones, though not all of them. The sample lists 130,000 or so clones; around 90% were seen once. The sample consisted of peripheral blood, taken on day 0 of AZD1222 vaccination. Source of these receptors: an adult in good health.

The rearrangement uses TRBV14 and TRBJ1-4; D remains ambiguous. Trimming took 2 bases from V and 3 from J, leaving 10 bases between them. The CDR3 covers 15 residues. Germline V lookup: CDR1 SGHDN, CDR2 FVKESK. The CDR3 loop is CASSQKRASNEKLFF. CDR3 coding DNA: TGTGCCAGCAGCCAAAAGAGGGCCTCTAATGAAAAACTGTTTTTT.

The chain links TRBV7-9 to TRBJ2-7; maybe TRBD1 (6 bases). The CDR3 covers 16 residues. Between the trimmed V and J ends, which lost 4 bases and 4 bases, there was a span of 20 bases. Germline assignment: CDR1 SEHNR and CDR2 FQNEAQ (reference sequence). The DNA for the CDR3 is TGTGCCAGCAGCTCATCGGACAGTTCAGGCTATTACGAGCAGTACTTC. The encoded protein is CASSSSDSSGYYEQYF.